Following are 21 T cell receptor beta chains from one sample sequenced in a study of blood T cell repertoires in COVID-19 (dated by TCRdb to between 2020 and 2021). Libraries were constructed by the immunoSEQ multiplex PCR assay. Sourced from immuneACCESS, this table was stored by TCRdb with only in-frame sequences that have V and J called. A share of the clones is absent; for the studies checked, an unresolved V gene accounts for under half, and the remainder has no known explanation. For this sample the table gives more than 50,000 clones, of which 60% to 80% were detected only once. The ten largest clones add up to roughly two fifths of the sample. Specimen: peripheral blood. The receptors here all came from a man aged 65 to 79 with active or convalescent COVID-19.

A remark on this clone: This may arise from a read error, as a much more abundant clone is one base away. The gene calls are TRBV11-2 and TRBJ1-5; D call uncertain. The CDR3 extends over 14 amino acids. Trimming shortened V by 0 bases and J by 7 bases, and 10 bases separated the two germline ends. Looked up from germline, CDR1 is SGHAT and CDR2 is FQNNGV. This chain's CDR3 is CASSLDRRRQPQHF. The CDR3 DNA is TGTGCCAGCAGCTTAGATCGCAGGAGGCAGCCCCAGCATTTT.

V is TRBV6-5 and J is TRBJ2-7; TRBD1 matches 7 bases. The J segment lost 3 bases and the V segment lost 4 bases, leaving 6 bases of the junction unmatched. CDR1 is MNHEY and CDR2 is SVGAGI in the germline V gene. CDR3 size: 14 residues. In DNA, the CDR3 is TGTGCCAGCAGTTCTCCGGGACAGAGCTACGAGCAGTACTTC. It is translated as CASSSPGQSYEQYF.

The sample holds a few counts of this clone. This chain uses TRBV7-9 with TRBJ1-2, with 8 bases identical to TRBD1. V shed 6 bases, J shed 4 bases, and the junction held 4 bases outside the gene matches. This CDR3 contains 13 residues. Germline-derived CDR1 and CDR2 are SEHNR and FQNEAQ (reference sequence). The CDR3 bases are TGTGCCAGCAGTGGACAGGGTGGCTATGGCTACACCTTC. Residues: CASSGQGGYGYTF.

This clone has just a few counts. This rearrangement joins TRBV5-4 to TRBJ1-4; perhaps TRBD1 as D (6 bases). CDR1 is SGHNT and CDR2 is YYREEE in the germline V gene (reference sequence). V was shortened by 4 bases and J by 2 bases, with 15 bases between the two germline ends. The CDR3 contains 16 residues. CDR3 in amino acids: CASSTGGAGTNEKLFF. The CDR3 nucleotides read TGTGCCAGCAGCACGGGGGGGGCCGGTACTAATGAAAAACTGTTTTTT.

J is TRBJ2-1 and V is TRBV6-5, with D maybe TRBD1 (6 bases). V was pared by 4 bases and J by 3 bases, with 10 bases between. Germline CDR1 and CDR2: MNHEY and SVGAGI. This CDR3 has 14 residues. The DNA for the CDR3 is TGTGCCAGCAGTTGGGGCAGGGGCTACAATGAGCAGTTCTTC. Translated, it gives CASSWGRGYNEQFF.

The chain combines TRBV13 with TRBJ1-2; 10 bases match TRBD1. In germline, CDR1 is PRHDT, CDR2 FYEKMQ (reference sequence). J was trimmed by 3 bases and V by 4 bases; bases with no gene match: 8. This CDR3 is built from 16 residues. The CDR3 sequence: CASSSYGTGAHYGYTF. CDR3 in DNA: TGTGCCAGCAGCTCGTACGGGACAGGGGCACACTATGGCTACACCTTC.

This clone was counted between two and nine times. V and J are TRBV4-3 and TRBJ2-7; 7 nucleotides align to TRBD1. V lost 0 bases, J lost 3 bases, and 8 bases stayed unmatched. Germline V gene sequence: CDR1 LGHNA, CDR2 YSLEER. The CDR3 is 16 residues long. The CDR3 DNA reads as TGCGCCAGCAGCCAAGATACCAGCAGGGGGTACTACGAGCAGTACTTC. Translation gives CASSQDTSRGYYEQYF.

The rearrangement joins TRBV6-2 or TRBV6-3 to TRBJ1-1; 10 bases match TRBD1. Per germline, CDR1 MNHEY and CDR2 SVGEGT. V dropped 5 bases and J dropped 4; count of bases not matched to a gene: 13. This CDR3 is built from 17 residues. The DNA of the CDR3 is TGTGCCAGCAGTGGGGGGGAGACAGGGGGCCGGAGCACTGAAGCTTTCTTT. Translation: CASSGGETGGRSTEAFF.

The V gene is TRBV12-3 or TRBV12-4, the J gene TRBJ1-2; TRBD1 matches 8 bases. V lost 6 bases and J lost 8; bases outside the gene matches: 8. The CDR3 runs to 13 residues. CDR3 sequence (DNA): TGTGCCAGCAGGCTCCACAGGGGGGGAGGCTACACCTTC. This translates into CASRLHRGGGYTF.

This clone was seen more than once but under ten times. CDR3 sequence reads: CASSQGASGFSGNTIYF. CDR3 coding DNA: TGCGCCAGCAGCCAAGGGGCGTCGGGGTTCTCTGGAAACACCATATATTTT. The V and J genes are TRBV4-3 and TRBJ1-3; D is unclear. This CDR3 comprises 17 residues. Trimming pared 1 base from V and 0 bases from J, leaving 13 bases between. From germline, CDR1 is LGHNA and CDR2 YSLEER.

The genes are TRBV14 and TRBJ2-7; D is possibly TRBD1 (6 bases). This CDR3 is 14 amino acids long. Trimming shortened V by 5 bases and J by 2 bases, and 13 bases separated the two germline ends. CDR1 and CDR2 from the germline V gene are SGHDN and FVKESK. CDR3 coding DNA: TGTGCCAGCAGCTCAATTAACAGGGCCTACGAGCAGTACTTC. This translates into CASSSINRAYEQYF. The full variable domain, rest sourced from reference TRBV14 and TRBJ2-7, is EAGVTQFPSHSVIEKGQTVTLRCDPISGHDNLYWYRRVMGKEIKFLLHFVKESKQDESGMPNNRFLAERTGGTYSTLKVQPAELEDSGVYFCASSSINRAYEQYFGPGTRLTVT.

This clone appeared many times. The chain recombines TRBV5-6 with TRBJ1-5; D uncertain. V was cut by 2 bases and J by 0 bases, with 9 bases left in between. The CDR3 length is 15 residues. The germline V gene has CDR1 SGHDT and CDR2 YYEEEE. In DNA form, the CDR3 reads TGTGCCAGCAGCTTTTCACAGAATAGCAATCAGCCCCAGCATTTT. Translating it yields CASSFSQNSNQPQHF.

V is TRBV6-2 or TRBV6-3 and J is TRBJ1-2; D may be TRBD1 (5 bases). The CDR3 contains 13 residues. V shed 4 bases and J shed 1 base, with 7 bases lying between them. Germline V lookup: CDR1 MNHEY, CDR2 SVGEGT. This CDR3 reads CASSWGLNYGYTF. The CDR3 DNA sequence: TGTGCCAGCAGTTGGGGCCTTAACTATGGCTACACCTTC.

This clone was counted only a few times. The chain has TRBV5-4 and TRBJ2-5; possible D gene TRBD2, 6 bases. The V end lost 4 bases, the J end lost 5 bases, and 18 bases lay between the germline ends. The CDR3 covers 15 residues. Germline V gene data show CDR1 as SGHNT and CDR2 as YYREEE (reference sequence). CDR3 nucleotide sequence: TGTGCCAGCAGCCAACCGGGAGACCTAGGGGAGACCCAGTACTTC. Amino acid sequence: CASSQPGDLGETQYF. The full variable domain, in which reference TRBV5-4 and TRBJ2-5 provide the parts outside the CDR3, is ETGVTQSPTHLIKTRGQQVTLRCSSQSGHNTVSWYQQALGQGPQFIFQYYREEENGRGNFPPRFSGLQFPNYSSELNVNALELDDSALYLCASSQPGDLGETQYFGPGTRLLVL.

The rearrangement links TRBV7-2 to TRBJ2-2, with TRBD2 matching 8 bases. The germline V gene encodes CDR1 SGHTA and CDR2 FQGNSA. The junction had 9 bases not matched to a gene; V was cut back by 5 bases and J by 4 bases. The CDR3 has 16 amino acids. CDR3 sequence (DNA): TGTGCCAGCAGCCAGTTTCTAGCGGGTATCACCGGGGAGCTGTTTTTT. Amino acid sequence: CASSQFLAGITGELFF. Filled out from reference TRBV7-2 and TRBJ2-2, the complete variable domain reads GAGVSQSPSNKVTEKGKDVELRCDPISGHTALYWYRQSLGQGLEFLIYFQGNSAPDKSGLPSDRFSAERTGGSVSTLTIQRTQQEDSAVYLCASSQFLAGITGELFFGEGSRLTVL.

J is TRBJ2-5 and V is TRBV6-2 or TRBV6-3, with a possible D match to TRBD2 (6 bases). Germline V gives CDR1 MNHEY, CDR2 SVGEGT. Trimming left V 6 bases short and J 4 bases short, with 18 bases between. The CDR3 contains 15 residues. CDR3 loop: CASSLDEDGRETQYF. The CDR3 nucleotides are TGTGCCAGCAGCTTGGACGAGGACGGGAGAGAGACCCAGTACTTC.

The J gene is TRBJ2-7, the V gene TRBV24-1; 13 positions agree with TRBD2. The CDR3 length is 16 residues. Looked up from germline, CDR1 is KGHDR and CDR2 is SFDVKD. J gave up 3 bases and V 3 bases, and 4 bases lay outside the gene matches. CDR3 sequence reads: CATSDHGTSGIYEQYF. The CDR3, as DNA: TGTGCCACCAGTGATCATGGGACTAGCGGGATCTACGAGCAGTACTTC.

The genes are TRBV7-2 and TRBJ1-2, with D hard to call. Germline V gives CDR1 SGHTA, CDR2 FQGNSA. The CDR3 has 15 amino acids. V lost 4 bases to trimming and J lost 4 bases, with 16 bases between them. The CDR3 loop is CASSSSSAGAYGYTF. DNA for the CDR3: TGTGCCAGCAGCTCGTCCTCTGCTGGAGCCTATGGCTACACCTTC.

V gene TRBV18 combines with J gene TRBJ1-1, with 10 bases aligning to TRBD1. CDR3 length: 15 residues. Germline V lookup: CDR1 KGHSH, CDR2 LQKENI. With 6 bases clipped from V and 4 bases from J, the junction kept 8 bases outside the gene matches. CDR3 loop: CASSGDRGLVTEAFF. CDR3 bases: TGTGCCAGCTCGGGCGACAGGGGGCTAGTCACTGAAGCTTTCTTT. The full variable domain, in which reference TRBV18 and TRBJ1-1 provide the parts outside the CDR3, is NAGVMQNPRHLVRRRGQEARLRCSPMKGHSHVYWYRQLPEEGLKFMVYLQKENIIDESGMPKERFSAEFPKEGPSILRIQQVVRGDSAAYFCASSGDRGLVTEAFFGQGTRLTVV.

This clone showed up just once. The chain links TRBV7-9 to TRBJ2-5; maybe TRBD1 (5 bases). Trimming shortened V by 6 bases and J by 5 bases, and 19 bases separated the two germline ends. This CDR3 contains 15 residues. Germline-derived CDR1 and CDR2 are SEHNR and FQNEAQ (reference sequence). CDR3 sequence reads: CASRVTDGRDETQYF. The CDR3 coding sequence is TGTGCCAGCAGAGTGACAGACGGAAGGGATGAGACCCAGTACTTC.

V and J are TRBV9 and TRBJ2-4, with 12 positions matching TRBD1. The trim removed 0 bases at V and 2 bases at J, leaving 12 bases unmatched. Germline V gene data show CDR1 as SGDLS and CDR2 as YYNGEE. The CDR3 covers 20 residues. CDR3 in DNA: TGTGCCAGCAGCGTAGGCCCGGGACAGGGGGCTGGCGGAACCAAAAACATTCAGTACTTC. Translated, it gives CASSVGPGQGAGGTKNIQYF.